A selection of T cell receptor beta chains follows, all from one sample in a study of cytomegalovirus exposure and HLA in healthy donors. Only in-frame clones appear in the TCRdb table, and some are missing; sequencing was by immunoSEQ multiplex PCR. The repertoire consists of 95,000 to 130,000 clones, with 50% to 70% occurring once and the leading ten covering roughly 9.7%. Material: PBMCs. These receptors originate from a woman aged 40 to 49 in good health and CMV-seropositive. Both conserved end residues are part of each CDR3. D genes are given only for firm matches. Some rows mark clone size as missing; the rest say once, few, many or name a class of expanded clone.

>NA|TRBV5-4|TRBJ2-1|NA
CASSLSTSIYNEQFF
TGTGCCAGCAGCTTAAGTACTAGCATATACAATGAGCAGTTCTTC
>NA|TRBV29-1|TRBJ2-1|TRBD2
CSVAPGGGNEQFF
TGCAGCGTTGCCCCGGGAGGAGGCAATGAGCAGTTCTTC
>few|TRBV5-1|TRBJ1-1|NA
CASSFGRENTEAFF
TGCGCCAGCAGCTTCGGCAGGGAGAACACTGAAGCTTTCTTT
>few|TRBV15|TRBJ2-1|TRBD1
CATSRPRDRFTEQFF
TGTGCCACCAGCAGACCCCGGGACAGGTTTACTGAGCAGTTCTTC
>NA|TRBV7-2|TRBJ2-5|NA
CASSSQQVQETQYF
TGTGCCAGCAGCTCACAACAGGTCCAAGAGACCCAGTACTTC
>NA|TRBV6-1|TRBJ1-1|TRBD1
CASSLPQGAPSEAFF
TGTGCCAGCAGCCTCCCACAGGGGGCGCCAAGTGAAGCTTTCTTT
>once|TRBV5-5|TRBJ2-1|TRBD1
CASSLGILRQGGYEQFF
TGTGCCAGCAGCTTGGGGATACTTCGACAGGGTGGTTATGAGCAGTTCTTC
>NA|TRBV28|TRBJ2-7|TRBD1
CASRGGQGDYYEQYF
TGTGCCAGCAGGGGAGGACAGGGGGACTACTACGAGCAGTACTTC
>few|TRBV11-3|TRBJ1-4|NA
CASSFGARPRKKGF
TGTGCCAGCAGCTTTGGGGCCCGGCCTCGGAAAAAGGGTTTT
>NA|TRBV5-1|TRBJ2-7|NA
CASSLMSNSYEQYF
TGCGCCAGCAGCTTGATGAGTAACTCCTACGAGCAGTACTTC
>few|TRBV28|TRBJ2-7|TRBD2
CASSFLREPTYEQYF
TGTGCCAGCAGTTTTCTGCGGGAGCCAACCTACGAGCAGTACTTC
>NA|TRBV6-1|TRBJ2-7|NA
CASSERQAYEQYF
TGTGCCAGCAGTGAACGGCAGGCTTACGAGCAGTACTTC
>NA|TRBV25-1|TRBJ2-3|TRBD2
CASSDPSLAGTDTQYF
TGTGCCAGCAGTGACCCCTCACTAGCGGGCACAGATACGCAGTATTTT
>NA|TRBV4-3|TRBJ2-1|TRBD2
CASSQDLPAGGPIHYNEQFF
TGCGCCAGCAGCCAAGATCTCCCAGCGGGAGGACCTATACACTACAATGAGCAGTTCTTC
>NA|TRBV7-2|TRBJ2-2|TRBD2
CASSLGLADFKIAGELFF
TGTGCCAGCAGCTTGGGACTAGCGGATTTTAAGATAGCCGGGGAGCTGTTTTTT
>NA|TRBV7-9|TRBJ2-7|NA
CASSSNRVSEQYF
TGTGCCAGCAGCTCTAACAGGGTAAGCGAGCAGTACTTC
>NA|TRBV7-6|TRBJ2-1|TRBD1
CASSPLGGGQGVKFF
TGTGCCAGCAGCCCGTTAGGGGGAGGACAGGGAGTTAAGTTCTTC
>few|TRBV7-8|TRBJ2-1|TRBD2
CASTGREGFNEQFF
TGTGCCAGCACCGGGAGGGAAGGTTTTAATGAGCAGTTCTTC
>NA|TRBV14|TRBJ2-1|TRBD2
CASSHGLAGGSSYNEQFF
TGTGCCAGCAGCCATGGACTAGCGGGAGGGAGCTCCTACAATGAGCAGTTCTTC
>NA|TRBV6-5|TRBJ2-7|TRBD2
CASSVASGSYEQYF
TGTGCCAGCAGTGTGGCTAGCGGGAGTTACGAGCAGTACTTC
>NA|TRBV25-1|TRBJ2-1|TRBD1
CASSDYRDRSSYNEQFF
TGTGCCAGCAGTGACTATCGGGACAGAAGCTCCTACAATGAGCAGTTCTTC
>NA|TRBV9|TRBJ2-1|TRBD2
CASSVGGGTQQFF
TGTGCCAGCAGCGTAGGGGGGGGGACCCAGCAGTTCTTC
>few|TRBV25-1|TRBJ1-4|NA
CASSELDKGKSEKLFF
TGTGCCAGCAGTGAATTGGATAAGGGGAAATCCGAAAAACTGTTTTTT
>few|TRBV29-1|TRBJ2-5|NA
CSVGQETQYF
TGCAGCGTCGGGCAAGAGACCCAGTACTTC
>NA|TRBV21-1|TRBJ1-4|NA
CASSKREDRPRATNEKLFF
TGTGCCAGCAGCAAAAGGGAGGACAGGCCCCGTGCAACTAATGAAAAACTGTTTTTT
>NA|TRBV19|TRBJ2-1|TRBD1
CASSPTHDRAHLGGEQFF
TGTGCCAGTAGTCCGACCCACGACAGGGCCCACCTTGGGGGTGAGCAGTTCTTC
>NA|TRBV27|TRBJ1-2|TRBD1
CASSLYGTAELYGYTF
TGTGCCAGCAGTTTGTACGGGACAGCCGAACTCTATGGCTACACCTTC
>NA|TRBV7-2|TRBJ2-3|NA
CASSRDRDTDTQYF
TGTGCCAGCAGCCGCGACAGAGACACAGATACGCAGTATTTT
>NA|TRBV13|TRBJ2-1|TRBD2
CASSLRVTSGNDEQFF
TGTGCCAGCAGCTTGAGGGTGACTAGCGGGAACGATGAGCAGTTCTTC
>NA|TRBV7-2|TRBJ1-3|TRBD1
CASSLAQGAGNTIYF
TGTGCCAGCAGCTTAGCGCAGGGGGCGGGAAACACCATATATTTT
>NA|TRBV18|TRBJ2-5|TRBD2
CASSPMIKTSGLETQYF
TGTGCCAGCTCACCAATGATAAAGACTAGCGGGTTAGAGACCCAGTACTTC
>NA|TRBV6-1|TRBJ2-7|TRBD2
CASSEISGGLADPYEQYF
TGTGCCAGCAGTGAAATTTCAGGCGGACTAGCGGATCCCTACGAGCAGTACTTC
>NA|TRBV11-3|TRBJ2-5|NA
CASSSRRQGKETQYF
TGTGCCAGCAGCAGTAGGCGGCAGGGTAAAGAGACCCAGTACTTC
>once|TRBV28|TRBJ2-7|TRBD2
CASSSLAGGRPYEQYF
TGTGCCAGCAGTTCACTAGCGGGAGGGCGCCCCTACGAGCAGTACTTC
>NA|TRBV19|TRBJ2-1|TRBD2
CASSIDSSGSLTGNEQFF
TGTGCCAGTAGTATAGATTCTAGCGGGAGTCTGACGGGGAATGAGCAGTTCTTC